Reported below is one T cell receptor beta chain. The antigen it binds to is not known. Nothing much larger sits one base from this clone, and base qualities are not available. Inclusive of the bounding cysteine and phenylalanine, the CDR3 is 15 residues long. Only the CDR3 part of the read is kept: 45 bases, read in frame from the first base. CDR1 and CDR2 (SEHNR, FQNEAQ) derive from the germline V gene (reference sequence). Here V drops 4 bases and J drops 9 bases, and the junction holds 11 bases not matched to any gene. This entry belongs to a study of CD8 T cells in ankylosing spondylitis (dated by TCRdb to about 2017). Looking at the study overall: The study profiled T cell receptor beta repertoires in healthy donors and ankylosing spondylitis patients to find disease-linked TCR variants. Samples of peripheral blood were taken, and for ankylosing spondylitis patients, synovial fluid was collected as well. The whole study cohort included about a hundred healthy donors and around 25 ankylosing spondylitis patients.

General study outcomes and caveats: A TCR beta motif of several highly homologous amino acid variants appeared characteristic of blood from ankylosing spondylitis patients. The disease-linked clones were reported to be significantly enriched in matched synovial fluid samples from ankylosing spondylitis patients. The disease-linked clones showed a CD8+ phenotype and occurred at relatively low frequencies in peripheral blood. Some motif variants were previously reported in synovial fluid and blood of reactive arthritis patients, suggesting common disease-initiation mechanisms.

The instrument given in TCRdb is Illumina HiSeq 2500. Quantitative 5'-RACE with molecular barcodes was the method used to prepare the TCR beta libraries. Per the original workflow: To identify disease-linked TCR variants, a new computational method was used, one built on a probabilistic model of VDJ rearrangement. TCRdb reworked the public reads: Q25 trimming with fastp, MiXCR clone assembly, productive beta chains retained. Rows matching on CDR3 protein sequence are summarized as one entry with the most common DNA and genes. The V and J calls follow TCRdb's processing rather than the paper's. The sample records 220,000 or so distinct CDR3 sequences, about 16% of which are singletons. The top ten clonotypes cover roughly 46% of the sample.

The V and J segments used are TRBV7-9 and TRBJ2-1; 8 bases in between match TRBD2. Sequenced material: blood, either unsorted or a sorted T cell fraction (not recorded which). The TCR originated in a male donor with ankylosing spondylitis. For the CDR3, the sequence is CASSSPGGISFEQFF. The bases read TGTGCCAGCAGCTCACCGGGGGGGATCTCTTTTGAGCAGTTCTTC.